The clone carrying this T cell receptor (beta chain) showed up just a few times. Its antigen is currently unknown. These data come from a study of response to subunit inactivated influenza vaccine. Study-level points and caveats: Authors suggested seasonal influenza vaccinations each recruit few new T cells.

With 6 bases removed from V and 7 bases from J, the gap between germline ends came to 10 bases. CDR1 is DFQATT and CDR2 is SNEGSKA in the germline V gene (reference sequence). CDR3 length: 12 residues. In TCRdb, the RT-PCR reads were re-called with MiXCR into one record per CDR3 protein. Of 400,000 to 550,000 distinct CDR3 sequences in the sample, about 25% were seen once. Sequenced here: CD4+ T cells sorted from PBMCs, sampled roughly 5 days after vaccination. This TCR came from a man aged 45-65 years who received an inactivated influenza vaccine. The chain employs TRBV20-1 and TRBJ1-6; D not resolved. The CDR3 here is CSARESNSPLHF. DNA of the CDR3: TGCAGTGCAAGGGAGAGCAATTCACCCCTCCACTTT.